The 24 T cell receptor beta chains in this list originate from one sample, sequenced in a study of T cell repertoires in cytomegalovirus infection. TCRdb fed the reads into MiXCR, producing one record per CDR3 protein. The sample holds about 770,000 distinct CDR3 sequences, under 35% seen once. Their specific antigens are unknown. The source was cultured CD8+ T cells from PBMCs, collected from culture after CMV antigen stimulation. The receptors originated from a human donor in good health (CMV status not recorded). Some clones in this sample may be carry-over from other donors' samples.

The chain employs TRBV4-1 and TRBJ1-2; D is unclear. CDR3 length: 15 amino acids. The germline CDR1 and CDR2 sequences are MGHRA and YSYEKL. The ends were cut back, 4 bases at V and 0 bases at J, with 12 bases in the middle. CDR3 in amino acids: CASSLDRAANYGYTF. CDR3 bases: TGCGCCAGCAGCCTGGACCGTGCCGCTAACTATGGCTACACCTTC.

V usage is TRBV2 and J usage is TRBJ2-3; 7 nucleotides match TRBD1. V shed 6 bases and J 0 bases; nucleotides not matched to a gene: 12. The CDR3 covers 17 residues. The germline gives CDR1 SNHLY, CDR2 FYNNEI. The CDR3 DNA follows: TGTGCCAGCAGGGCTGGGACAGTTCCTTTTAGCACAGATACGCAGTATTTT. Its protein is CASRAGTVPFSTDTQYF. Full variable domain (remainder filled in from reference TRBV2 and TRBJ2-3): EPEVTQTPSHQVTQMGQEVILRCVPISNHLYFYWYRQILGQKVEFLVSFYNNEISEKSEIFDDQFSVERPDGSNFTLKIRSTKLEDSAMYFCASRAGTVPFSTDTQYFGPGTRLTVL.

The table lists this clonotype with a few counts. The gene calls are TRBV7-2 and TRBJ1-1; TRBD1 is a possible D gene (6 bases). Trimming took 1 base from V and 0 from J, leaving 12 bases between them. The CDR3 length is 16 residues. Germline V gene sequence: CDR1 SGHTA, CDR2 FQGNSA. This chain's CDR3 is CASSLGAGALNTEAFF. In DNA, the CDR3 is TGTGCCAGCAGCTTAGGGGCAGGGGCCCTGAACACTGAAGCTTTCTTT. The complete variable domain, with remaining parts taken from reference TRBV7-2 and TRBJ1-1, reads GAGVSQSPSNKVTEKGKDVELRCDPISGHTALYWYRQSLGQGLEFLIYFQGNSAPDKSGLPSDRFSAERTGGSVSTLTIQRTQQEDSAVYLCASSLGAGALNTEAFFGQGTRLTVV.

This clonotype showed up many times. This chain joins TRBV6-6 and TRBJ2-3, with 9 positions matching TRBD2. Trimming took 2 bases from V and 2 from J; bases not matched to a gene: 2. The germline CDR1 and CDR2 sequences are MNHNY and SVGAGI (reference sequence). CDR3 length: 15 amino acids. CDR3 amino acids: CASSYVAGDTDTQYF. The CDR3 bases are TGTGCCAGCAGTTACGTAGCGGGGGACACAGATACGCAGTATTTT.

This chain joins TRBV25-1 and TRBJ2-1, with 11 bases fitting TRBD2. Trimming took 8 bases from V and 10 from J; bases not matched to a gene: 13. The CDR3 has 15 residues. Looked up from germline, CDR1 is MGHDK and CDR2 is SYGVNS. CDR3 nucleotides: TGTGCCAGCTCCTCAGGACTAGCGGGCTACCCGGAGCAGTTCTTC. It is translated as CASSSGLAGYPEQFF.

This clonotype was counted many times. The gene calls are TRBV12-3 or TRBV12-4 and TRBJ2-2; TRBD1 might be the D (6 bases). This CDR3 has 18 residues. Trimming stripped 7 bases from V and 0 bases from J, with 21 bases between. CDR3 residues: CASTPRWGQPSNTGELFF. CDR3 in DNA: TGTGCCAGCACCCCTAGGTGGGGACAACCTTCGAACACCGGGGAGCTGTTTTTT.

This clonotype was observed a handful of times. This chain joins TRBV7-9 and TRBJ2-3; the match to TRBD2 covers 13 bases. Germline V gene sequence: CDR1 SEHNR, CDR2 FQNEAQ (reference sequence). J gave up 0 bases and V 3 bases, and 3 bases lay outside the gene matches. The CDR3 runs to 17 residues. This CDR3 reads CASSFGTSGASTDTQYF. The CDR3 nucleotides read TGTGCCAGCAGCTTTGGGACTAGCGGGGCTAGCACAGATACGCAGTATTTT. The variable domain in full, with the rest retrieved from reference TRBV7-9 and TRBJ2-3, is DTGVSQNPRHKITKRGQNVTFRCDPISEHNRLYWYRQTLGQGPEFLTYFQNEAQLEKSRLLSDRFSAERPKGSFSTLEIQRTEQGDSAMYLCASSFGTSGASTDTQYFGPGTRLTVL.

The rearrangement joins TRBV4-1 to TRBJ2-7, with D perhaps assigned TRBD1 or TRBD2 (5 bases each). Germline CDR1 MGHRA, CDR2 YSYEKL. There are 15 residues in the CDR3. Trimming took 0 bases from V and 3 from J, leaving 12 bases between them. Here the CDR3 reads CASSQDGDANYEQYF. The CDR3 DNA reads TGCGCCAGCAGCCAAGATGGGGACGCAAACTACGAGCAGTACTTC.

Only a few counts were recorded for this clonotype. This chain connects TRBV5-4 to TRBJ2-1, with D perhaps given as TRBD1 or TRBD2 (6 bases each). The CDR3 extends over 13 amino acids. V gave up 0 bases and J gave up 9 bases, with 10 bases separating them. In germline, CDR1 is SGHNT, CDR2 YYREEE (reference sequence). CDR3 amino acids: CASSLEGGSEQFF. CDR3 coding DNA: TGTGCCAGCAGCTTGGAGGGGGGCAGTGAGCAGTTCTTC.

The chain recombines TRBV5-6 with TRBJ2-4, with 8 bases matching TRBD1. The CDR3 is 16 residues long. Germline CDR1 reads SGHDT; CDR2 reads YYEEEE. V was clipped by 3 bases and J by 3 bases; unmatched bases: 8. CDR3 DNA: TGTGCCAGCAGCTCGCGGACAGGGTATTACAAAAACATTCAGTACTTC. Its protein is CASSSRTGYYKNIQYF.

This rearrangement joins TRBV20-1 to TRBJ1-1; unclear D gene. CDR3 size: 13 residues. The V end lost 5 bases, the J end lost 4 bases, and 14 bases lay between the germline ends. Germline CDR1 reads DFQATT; CDR2 reads SNEGSKA (reference sequence). The CDR3 region has the DNA TGCAGTGCTCCGCCCGACTGGGCCACTGAAGCTTTCTTT. Protein product: CSAPPDWATEAFF.

Only a few counts were recorded for this clonotype. The chain joins TRBV13 to TRBJ2-7; the match to TRBD2 covers 7 bases. This CDR3 is built from 15 residues. Germline CDR1 reads PRHDT; CDR2 reads FYEKMQ (reference sequence). Unmatched junction bases numbered 9, after V lost 5 bases and J lost 2 bases. CDR3 amino acids: CASSLGGTTAYEQYV. The CDR3 DNA follows: TGTGCCAGCAGCCTCGGGGGGACTACGGCCTACGAGCAGTACGTC.

This clonotype was observed at least ten times. The genes are TRBV7-6 and TRBJ1-2; no reliable D call. This CDR3 spans 15 amino acids. Trimming removed 11 bases at V and 4 bases at J, with 23 bases between. Germline loops: CDR1 SGHVS, CDR2 FNYEAQ. In DNA form, the CDR3 reads TGTGCCCTTCGAGGTACAGAAGAAGATCCCTATGGCTACACCTTC. Its translation is CALRGTEEDPYGYTF.

The gene calls are TRBV19 and TRBJ2-7, with D maybe TRBD2 (5 bases). Deletions cut 5 bases from V and 4 bases from J, with 15 bases between. CDR1 is LNHDA and CDR2 is SQIVND in the germline V gene (reference sequence). The CDR3 has 14 residues. The CDR3 region is CASSQRGFGYEQYF. Here the CDR3 DNA reads TGTGCCAGTAGTCAAAGAGGGTTCGGTTACGAGCAGTACTTC.

V is TRBV27 and J is TRBJ1-5; possible D gene TRBD1, 5 bases. CDR3 length equals 15 residues. V lost 1 base, J lost 6 bases, and 13 bases lay in between. CDR1 and CDR2 from the germline V gene are MNHEY and SMNVEV (reference sequence). This chain's CDR3 is CASSLYPPGTQPQHF. In DNA form, the CDR3 reads TGTGCCAGCAGTTTATATCCCCCAGGGACTCAGCCCCAGCATTTT.

The chain carries TRBV15 and TRBJ1-2; D is perhaps TRBD1 (6 bases). The CDR3 has 12 amino acids. V was trimmed by 2 bases and J by 7 bases, leaving 8 bases between them. Germline CDR1 is LNHNV and CDR2 is YYDKDF (reference sequence). The CDR3 sequence is CATSRNRAGYTF. The CDR3 DNA reads as TGTGCCACCAGCAGAAACAGGGCTGGCTACACCTTC.

There are many counts of this clonotype. V is TRBV12-3 or TRBV12-4 and J is TRBJ2-7; TRBD1 is a possible D gene (6 bases). The CDR3 totals 16 residues. V was clipped by 3 bases and J by 2 bases, with 17 bases between them. The CDR3 DNA follows: TGTGCCAGCAGTTTCTGGTTCGGACAGAACCCCTACGAGCAGTACGTC. Translation gives CASSFWFGQNPYEQYV.

This clonotype was counted a few times. The rearrangement links TRBV7-6 to TRBJ2-1; D is unresolved. The CDR3 contains 13 residues. CDR1 SGHVS and CDR2 FNYEAQ come from the germline V gene. Deletions cut 1 base from V and 6 bases from J, with 7 bases between. CDR3 region: CASSLDPLNEQFF. In nucleotides, the CDR3 is TGTGCCAGCAGCTTAGACCCTCTCAATGAGCAGTTCTTC. The variable domain in full, completed from reference TRBV7-6 and TRBJ2-1, reads GAGVSQSPRYKVTKRGQDVALRCDPISGHVSLYWYRQALGQGPEFLTYFNYEAQQDKSGLPNDRFSAERPEGSISTLTIQRTEQRDSAMYRCASSLDPLNEQFFGPGTRLTVL.

The CDR3 nucleotides read TGTGCCAGCAGTTCTCCGGATCTTCCCTGGGTTGGCTACACCTTC. It is translated as CASSSPDLPWVGYTF. The rearrangement uses TRBV6-2 or TRBV6-3 and TRBJ1-2; D remains ambiguous. The CDR3 extends over 15 amino acids. The germline gives CDR1 MNHEY, CDR2 SVGEGT. Trimming cost V 4 bases and J 7 bases, with 19 bases left between them.

This chain connects TRBV2 to TRBJ1-1; D gene ambiguous. V lost 7 bases to trimming and J lost 4 bases, with 10 bases between them. CDR3 length equals 12 residues. Germline-derived CDR1 and CDR2 are SNHLY and FYNNEI. The CDR3 bases are TGTGCCAGCATGGGCCGGGGCACTGAAGCTTTCTTT. Its translation is CASMGRGTEAFF.

V is TRBV5-6 and J is TRBJ2-7, with D hard to call. The CDR3 runs to 12 residues. V gave up 1 base and J gave up 6 bases, with 8 bases separating them. CDR1 is SGHDT and CDR2 is YYEEEE in the germline V gene. CDR3 protein: CASSLNGLEQYF. Written as DNA, the CDR3 is TGTGCCAGCAGCTTGAACGGGCTCGAGCAGTACTTC.

This clonotype was detected ten times or more. J is TRBJ1-2 and V is TRBV7-6, with 8 bases identical to TRBD1. The germline V gene has CDR1 SGHVS and CDR2 FNYEAQ. Unmatched junction bases numbered 15, after V lost 5 bases and J lost 7 bases. The CDR3 totals 16 residues. The DNA for the CDR3 is TGTGCCAGCAGCGAAAGAAAGGGCCAGGGGGCCGGTGGCTACACCTTC. Encoded protein: CASSERKGQGAGGYTF.

This chain uses TRBV7-8 with TRBJ1-1; TRBD1 matches at 10 bases. There are 15 residues in the CDR3. V shed 8 bases and J 1 base; nucleotides not matched to a gene: 7. From germline, CDR1 is SGHVS and CDR2 FQNEAQ. In DNA, the CDR3 is TGTGCCAGCGAAGACAGGGGGCACGAGAACACTGAAGCTTTCTTT. This sequence encodes CASEDRGHENTEAFF. Full variable domain (outside the CDR3, taken from reference TRBV7-8 and TRBJ1-1): GAGVSQSPRYKVAKRGQDVALRCDPISGHVSLFWYQQALGQGPEFLTYFQNEAQLDKSGLPSDRFFAERPEGSVSTLKIQRTQQEDSAVYLCASEDRGHENTEAFFGQGTRLTVV.

This clonotype was detected a few times. The chain uses TRBV27 and TRBJ2-7; no clear D. Per the germline V gene, CDR1 is MNHEY and CDR2 is SMNVEV (reference sequence). The length of the CDR3 is 12 residues. V was pared by 8 bases and J by 7 bases, with 15 bases between. CDR3 bases: TGTGCCAGCTACAACACCCGTAGGGAGCAGTACTTC. Translation: CASYNTRREQYF.